These T cell receptor beta chains were read from a single sample in a study of sequential checkpoint blockade in melanoma. Using immunoSEQ multiplex PCR, the repertoire was profiled, and TCRdb retains in-frame clones only, with some absent. The sample records more than 10,000 clones, over 65% being singletons. The sequences come from CD8+ T cells sorted from blood (inferred from file names), collected from a patient given nivolumab and ipilimumab in sequence. These receptors all come from a human donor with melanoma. Each CDR3 is given with its conserved first and last residue. Fields, in order: D gene, J gene, clone size, V gene, CDR3 protein, CDR3 DNA. D genes are given only for firm matches. Clone sizes are given selectively: once, few, many, or a class where the clone is expanded.

TRBD1,TRBJ1-1,.,TRBV5-1,CASSLVGQVDPEAFF,TGCGCCAGCAGCTTGGTAGGACAGGTGGACCCTGAAGCTTTCTTT
TRBD1,TRBJ1-3,.,TRBV2,CASHSSEGADTIYF,TGTGCCAGCCACTCTTCCGAGGGGGCTGACACCATATATTTT
TRBD2,TRBJ2-5,.,TRBV6-4,CASSLTSGGGETQYF,TGTGCCAGCAGCCTGACTAGCGGGGGTGGAGAGACCCAGTACTTC
.,TRBJ1-2,.,TRBV9,CASSAPDGQGYTF,TGTGCCAGCAGCGCTCCGGACGGACAAGGCTACACCTTC
TRBD1,TRBJ2-7,once,TRBV4-1,CASSPRDRGHSYEQYF,TGCGCCAGCAGCCCTCGGGACAGGGGGCACTCCTACGAGCAGTACTTC
.,TRBJ1-1,.,TRBV6-1,CASSETAEGTEAFF,TGTGCCAGCAGTGAAACAGCTGAAGGCACTGAAGCTTTCTTT
.,TRBJ2-3,.,TRBV30,CAWSPLGERGNTQYF,TGTGCCTGGAGTCCCCTCGGGGAACGGGGTAATACGCAGTATTTT
TRBD1,TRBJ2-7,.,TRBV7-8,CASSLDSGTGVNEQYF,TGTGCCAGCAGCTTAGACTCCGGGACAGGGGTTAACGAGCAGTACTTC
TRBD1,TRBJ2-3,.,TRBV9,CASSVAGQGLTDTQYF,TGTGCCAGCAGCGTAGCGGGACAGGGCTTGACAGATACGCAGTATTTT
.,TRBJ1-1,few,TRBV7-9,CASRPEGSTEAFF,TGTGCCAGCCGTCCGGAAGGGAGCACTGAAGCTTTCTTT
TRBD2,TRBJ2-7,.,TRBV27,CATRGSLTYEQYF,TGTGCCACTCGCGGGAGTCTAACCTACGAGCAGTACTTC
TRBD1,TRBJ2-7,.,TRBV19,CASSTGQSYEQYF,TGTGCCAGTAGTACGGGACAGTCCTACGAGCAGTACTTC
TRBD2,TRBJ2-3,.,TRBV5-1,CASSLTSLSTDTQYF,TGCGCCAGCAGCCTGACTAGCCTAAGCACAGATACGCAGTATTTT
.,TRBJ2-5,few,TRBV5-4,CASSSLDREGIETQYF,TGTGCCAGCAGCTCCCTGGACAGGGAGGGGATCGAGACCCAGTACTTC
TRBD1,TRBJ2-2,.,TRBV4-3,CASSQDRGTGTGELFF,TGCGCCAGCAGCCAAGACCGAGGGACAGGCACCGGGGAGCTGTTTTTT
.,TRBJ1-4,.,TRBV4-3,CASSQVGASEKLFF,TGCGCCAGCAGCCAAGTAGGGGCGAGCGAAAAACTGTTTTTT
TRBD1,TRBJ1-5,.,TRBV4-3,CASSQGTGSEQPQHF,TGCGCCAGCAGCCAAGGGACAGGGTCGGAGCAGCCCCAGCATTTT
TRBD1,TRBJ2-1,.,TRBV9,CASSARTGGAWYNEQFF,TGTGCCAGCAGCGCCAGGACAGGGGGCGCGTGGTACAATGAGCAGTTCTTC
.,TRBJ2-3,.,TRBV7-9,CASSLSGDTQYF,TGTGCCAGCAGCTTATCAGGGGATACGCAGTATTTT
.,TRBJ1-6,once,TRBV6-6,CASSSPRGGESPLHF,TGTGCCAGCAGTTCCCCGCGGGGGGGCGAATCACCCCTCCACTTT
.,TRBJ2-7,.,TRBV2,CASSDPGVSSYEQYF,TGTGCCAGCAGTGACCCGGGTGTAAGCTCCTACGAGCAGTACTTC
TRBD1,TRBJ1-6,.,TRBV10-3,CAISRTGDNSPLHF,TGTGCCATCAGTCGGACAGGGGATAATTCACCCCTCCACTTT
.,TRBJ1-1,.,TRBV5-1,CASSLVPGLNTEAFF,TGCGCCAGCAGCTTGGTCCCAGGGCTTAACACTGAAGCTTTCTTT
TRBD1,TRBJ2-1,.,TRBV9,CASSIQGMDEQFF,TGTGCCAGCTCGATACAGGGGATGGATGAGCAGTTCTTC
.,TRBJ1-5,.,TRBV27,CASSSRQGDQPQHF,TGTGCCAGCAGTTCCCGGCAGGGCGATCAGCCCCAGCATTTT